This T cell receptor (beta chain) appears in the sequencing data of a study of cytotoxic CD8 clonotypes in ibrutinib-treated CLL. Concerning this clone itself: Its antigen is not identified.

CDR1 SGHRS and CDR2 YFSETQ come from the germline V gene. This CDR3 contains 15 residues. Unmatched junction bases numbered 4, after V lost 0 bases and J lost 6 bases. Overall study results and limits: Sampling schedules were unmatched across sustained-remission and progressing patients. The clonality rise at ibrutinib response reflected private clonotype expansion.

The table came from immunoSEQ multiplex PCR; TCRdb's copy has only in-frame clones and leaves some out. Altogether approximately 350,000 clones are present, under 70% being singletons, with the ten largest covering roughly 6.7%. The chain combines TRBV5-1 with TRBJ2-2, with TRBD1 matching over 8 bases. Source: PBMCs, taken after 36 months of ibrutinib treatment. This receptor was obtained from a human donor with chronic lymphocytic leukemia. This chain's CDR3 is CASSLGTGFSGELFF. In DNA form, the CDR3 reads TGCGCCAGCAGCTTGGGGACAGGGTTTTCCGGGGAGCTGTTTTTT.